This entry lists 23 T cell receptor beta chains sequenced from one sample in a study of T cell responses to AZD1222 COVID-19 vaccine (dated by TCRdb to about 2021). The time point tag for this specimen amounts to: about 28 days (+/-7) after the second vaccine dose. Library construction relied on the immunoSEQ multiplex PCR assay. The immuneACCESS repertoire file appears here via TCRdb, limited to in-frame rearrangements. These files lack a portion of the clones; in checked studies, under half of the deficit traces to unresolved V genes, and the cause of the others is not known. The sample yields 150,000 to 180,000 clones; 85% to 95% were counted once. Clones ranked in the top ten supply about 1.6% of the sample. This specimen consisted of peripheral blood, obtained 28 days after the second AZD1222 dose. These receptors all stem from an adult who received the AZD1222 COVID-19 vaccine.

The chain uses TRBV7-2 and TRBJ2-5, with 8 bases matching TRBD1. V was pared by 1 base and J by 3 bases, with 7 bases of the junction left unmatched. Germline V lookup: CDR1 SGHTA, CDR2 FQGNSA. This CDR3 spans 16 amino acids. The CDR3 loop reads CASSLGPGTGEETQYF. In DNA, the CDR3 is TGTGCCAGCAGCTTAGGCCCCGGGACAGGAGAAGAGACCCAGTACTTC.

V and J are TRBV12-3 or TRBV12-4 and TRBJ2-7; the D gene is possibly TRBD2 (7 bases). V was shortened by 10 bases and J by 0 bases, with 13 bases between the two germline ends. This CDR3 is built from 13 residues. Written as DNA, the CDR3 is TGTGCCATCTGGGGGGGCGGCTCCTACGAGCAGTACTTC. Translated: CAIWGGGSYEQYF.

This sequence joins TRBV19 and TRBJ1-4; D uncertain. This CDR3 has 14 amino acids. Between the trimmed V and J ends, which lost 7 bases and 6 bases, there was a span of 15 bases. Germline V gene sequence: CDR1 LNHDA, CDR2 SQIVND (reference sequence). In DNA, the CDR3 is TGTGCCAGTACCCCCCGGATGAATGATGAAAAACTGTTTTTT. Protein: CASTPRMNDEKLFF.

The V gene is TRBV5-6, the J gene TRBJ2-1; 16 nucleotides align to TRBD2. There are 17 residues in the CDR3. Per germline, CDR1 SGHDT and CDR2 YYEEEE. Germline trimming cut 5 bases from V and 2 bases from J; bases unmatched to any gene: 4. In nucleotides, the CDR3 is TGTGCCAGCAGTTCGGGACTAGCGGGAGGGACCTACAATGAGCAGTTCTTC. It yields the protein CASSSGLAGGTYNEQFF.

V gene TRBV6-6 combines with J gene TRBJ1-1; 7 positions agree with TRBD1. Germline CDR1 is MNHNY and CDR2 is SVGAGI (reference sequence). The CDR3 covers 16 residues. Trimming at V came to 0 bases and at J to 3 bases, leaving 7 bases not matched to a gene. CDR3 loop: CASSYSRQGLHTEAFF. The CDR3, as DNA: TGTGCCAGCAGTTACTCTCGACAGGGCTTACACACTGAAGCTTTCTTT.

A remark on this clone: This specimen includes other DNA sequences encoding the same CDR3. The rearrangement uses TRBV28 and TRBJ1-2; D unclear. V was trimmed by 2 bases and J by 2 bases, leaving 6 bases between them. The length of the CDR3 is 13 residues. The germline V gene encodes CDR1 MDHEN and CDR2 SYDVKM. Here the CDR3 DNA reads TGTGCCAGCAGTTTAACGGGGAACTATGGCTACACCTTC. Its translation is CASSLTGNYGYTF.

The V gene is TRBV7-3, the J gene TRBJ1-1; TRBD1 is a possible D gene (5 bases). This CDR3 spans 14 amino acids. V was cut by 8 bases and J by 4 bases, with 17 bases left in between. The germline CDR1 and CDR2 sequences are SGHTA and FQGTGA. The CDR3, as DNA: TGTGCCAGCCTAGCGTCCCCCGGGGCCACTGAAGCTTTCTTT. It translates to CASLASPGATEAFF.

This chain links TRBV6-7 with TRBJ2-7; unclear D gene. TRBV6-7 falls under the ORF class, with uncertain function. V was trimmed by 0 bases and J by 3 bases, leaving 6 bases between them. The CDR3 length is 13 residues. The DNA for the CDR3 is TGTGCCAGCAGTTACTCGTTTCACTACGAGCAGTACTTC. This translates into CASSYSFHYEQYF.

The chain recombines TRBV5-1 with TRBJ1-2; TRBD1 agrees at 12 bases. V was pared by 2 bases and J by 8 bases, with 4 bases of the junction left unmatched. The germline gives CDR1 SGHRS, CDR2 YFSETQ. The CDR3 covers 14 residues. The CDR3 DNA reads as TGCGCCAGCAGCTTCGGGACAGGGGGCTTCGGCTACACCTTC. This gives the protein CASSFGTGGFGYTF.

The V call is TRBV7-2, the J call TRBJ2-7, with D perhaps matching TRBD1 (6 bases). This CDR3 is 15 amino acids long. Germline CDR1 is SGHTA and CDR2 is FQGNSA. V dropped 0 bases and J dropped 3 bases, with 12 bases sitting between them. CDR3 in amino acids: CASSLAPGVIYEQYF. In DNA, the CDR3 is TGTGCCAGCAGCTTAGCCCCAGGGGTCATCTACGAGCAGTACTTC.

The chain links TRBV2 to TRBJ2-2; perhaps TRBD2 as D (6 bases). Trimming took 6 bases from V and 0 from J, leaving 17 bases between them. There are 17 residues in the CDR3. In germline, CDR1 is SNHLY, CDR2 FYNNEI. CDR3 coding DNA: TGTGCCAGCAGGGGGGTGACTAGAGCAACGAACACCGGGGAGCTGTTTTTT. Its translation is CASRGVTRATNTGELFF.

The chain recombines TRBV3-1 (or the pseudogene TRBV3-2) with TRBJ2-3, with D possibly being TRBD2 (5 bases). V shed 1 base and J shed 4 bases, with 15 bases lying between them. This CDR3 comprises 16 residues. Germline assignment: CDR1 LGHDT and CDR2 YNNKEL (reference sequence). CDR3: CASSQGRTLISDTQYF. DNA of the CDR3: TGTGCCAGCAGCCAAGGCAGGACTCTCATCTCAGATACGCAGTATTTT.

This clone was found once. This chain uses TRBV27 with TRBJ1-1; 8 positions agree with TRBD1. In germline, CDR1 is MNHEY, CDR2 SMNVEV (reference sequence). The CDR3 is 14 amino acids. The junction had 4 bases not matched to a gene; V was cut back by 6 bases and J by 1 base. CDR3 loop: CASRPGTGNTEAFF. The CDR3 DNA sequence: TGTGCCAGCAGACCCGGGACAGGGAACACTGAAGCTTTCTTT.

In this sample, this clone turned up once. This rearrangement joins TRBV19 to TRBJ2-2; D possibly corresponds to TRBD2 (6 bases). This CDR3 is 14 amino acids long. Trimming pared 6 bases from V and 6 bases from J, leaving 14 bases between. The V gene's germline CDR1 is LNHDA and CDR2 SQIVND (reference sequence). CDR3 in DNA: TGTGCCAGTAGCCACGGGAGTCGGGCCGGGGAGCTGTTTTTT. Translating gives CASSHGSRAGELFF.

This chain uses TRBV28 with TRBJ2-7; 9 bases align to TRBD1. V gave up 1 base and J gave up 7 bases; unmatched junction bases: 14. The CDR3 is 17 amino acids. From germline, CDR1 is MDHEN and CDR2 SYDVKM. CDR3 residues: CASSLYKQGAGVGEQYF. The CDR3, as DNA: TGTGCCAGCAGTTTATACAAACAGGGGGCTGGGGTGGGTGAGCAGTACTTC. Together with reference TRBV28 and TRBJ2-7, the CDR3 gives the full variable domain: DVKVTQSSRYLVKRTGEKVFLECVQDMDHENMFWYRQDPGLGLRLIYFSYDVKMKEKGDIPEGYSVSREKKERFSLILESASTNQTSMYLCASSLYKQGAGVGEQYFGPGTRLTVT.

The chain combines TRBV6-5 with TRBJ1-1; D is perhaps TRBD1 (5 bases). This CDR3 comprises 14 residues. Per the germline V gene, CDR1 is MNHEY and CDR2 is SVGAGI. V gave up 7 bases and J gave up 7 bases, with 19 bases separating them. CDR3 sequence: CASISWGGGGEAFF. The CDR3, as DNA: TGTGCCAGCATTTCTTGGGGCGGCGGTGGTGAAGCTTTCTTT.

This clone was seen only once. The CDR3 DNA is TGTGCCAGCAGCGGGAGACCCCGCCCGGGTGACAATGAGCAGTTCTTC. Encoded protein: CASSGRPRPGDNEQFF. This chain connects TRBV5-5 to TRBJ2-1; D might be TRBD2 (5 bases). The CDR3 is 16 amino acids. Germline CDR1 and CDR2: SGHKS and YYEKEE (reference sequence). V lost 4 bases to trimming and J lost 5 bases, with 19 bases between them. Complete variable domain (other parts from reference TRBV5-5 and TRBJ2-1): DAGVTQSPTHLIKTRGQQVTLRCSPISGHKSVSWYQQVLGQGPQFIFQYYEKEERGRGNFPDRFSARQFPNYSSELNVNALLLGDSALYLCASSGRPRPGDNEQFFGPGTRLTVL.

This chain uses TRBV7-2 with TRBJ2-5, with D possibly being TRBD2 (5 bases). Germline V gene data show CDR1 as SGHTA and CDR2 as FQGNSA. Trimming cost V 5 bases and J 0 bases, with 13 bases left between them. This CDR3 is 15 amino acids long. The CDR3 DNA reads TGTGCCAGCAGCCGGACGAGGGTCTACCAAGAGACCCAGTACTTC. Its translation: CASSRTRVYQETQYF.

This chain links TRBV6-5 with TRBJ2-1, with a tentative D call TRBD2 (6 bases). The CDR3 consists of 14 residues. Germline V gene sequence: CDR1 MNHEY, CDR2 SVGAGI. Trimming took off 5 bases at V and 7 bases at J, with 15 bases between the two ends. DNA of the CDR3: TGTGCCAGCAGTCCTACGGGAGTCGGGAATGAGCAGTTCTTC. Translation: CASSPTGVGNEQFF.

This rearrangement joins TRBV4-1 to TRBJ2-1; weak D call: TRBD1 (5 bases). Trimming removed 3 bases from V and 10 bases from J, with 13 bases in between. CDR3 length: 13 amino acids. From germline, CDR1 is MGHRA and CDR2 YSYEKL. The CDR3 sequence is CASSQGLGREQFF. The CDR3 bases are TGCGCCAGCAGCCAGGGGCTCGGTAGGGAGCAGTTCTTC.

CDR3 bases: TGTGCCACCAGTGATACTCTAGGGTGGCAGTACTTC. Translating gives CATSDTLGWQYF. V gene TRBV24-1 combines with J gene TRBJ2-7; no definite D call. The V end was cut by 3 bases, the J end by 9 bases, with 11 bases between. This CDR3 has 12 amino acids. Germline lookup yields CDR1 KGHDR and CDR2 SFDVKD.

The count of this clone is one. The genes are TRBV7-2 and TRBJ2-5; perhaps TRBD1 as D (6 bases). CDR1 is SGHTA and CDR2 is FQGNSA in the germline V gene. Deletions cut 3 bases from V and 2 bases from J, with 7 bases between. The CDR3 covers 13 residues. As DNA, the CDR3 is TGTGCCAGCAGCTTCGGACAGCAAGAGACCCAGTACTTC. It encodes CASSFGQQETQYF. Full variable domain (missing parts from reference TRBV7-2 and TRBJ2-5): GAGVSQSPSNKVTEKGKDVELRCDPISGHTALYWYRQSLGQGLEFLIYFQGNSAPDKSGLPSDRFSAERTGGSVSTLTIQRTQQEDSAVYLCASSFGQQETQYFGPGTRLLVL.

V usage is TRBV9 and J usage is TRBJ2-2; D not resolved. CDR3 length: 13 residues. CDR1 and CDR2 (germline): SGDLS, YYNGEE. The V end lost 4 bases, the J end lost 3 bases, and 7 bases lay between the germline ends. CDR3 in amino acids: CASSPTYTGELFF. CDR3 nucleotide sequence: TGTGCCAGCAGCCCAACCTACACCGGGGAGCTGTTTTTT. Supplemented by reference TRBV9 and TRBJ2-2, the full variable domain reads DSGVTQTPKHLITATGQRVTLRCSPRSGDLSVYWYQQSLDQGLQFLIQYYNGEERAKGNILERFSAQQFPDLHSELNLSSLELGDSALYFCASSPTYTGELFFGEGSRLTVL.